The 14 T cell receptor beta chains listed next were all sequenced from one sample in a study of CD8 T cells in ankylosing spondylitis. TCRdb re-called the 5' RACE reads through MiXCR, storing one row per CDR3 protein. There are around 320,000 distinct CDR3 sequences in the sample; less than 25% occur only once, and 3.5% lies in the top ten. The sequenced sample consisted of blood, either unsorted or a sorted T cell fraction (not recorded which). The receptors were gathered from a female donor with ankylosing spondylitis or in good health (not recorded which).

In the case of this clonotype: At one of its ends the junction is not consistent with the germline gene, which may arise from a read error. V is TRBV6-2 or TRBV6-3 and J is TRBJ2-2; tentative D call: TRBD1 (5 bases). The CDR3 covers 12 residues. The V gene's germline CDR1 is MNHEY and CDR2 SVGEGT. The CDR3 here is CASRRQSGELFF. CDR3 in DNA: TGTGCCAGCAGACGACAGTCCGGAGAGCTGTTTTTT.

The chain combines TRBV6-1 with TRBJ1-1; D remains ambiguous. V dropped 6 bases and J dropped 0 bases, with 14 bases sitting between them. CDR3 size: 15 residues. Germline loops: CDR1 MNHNS, CDR2 SASEGT. CDR3 loop: CASSRGWALNTEAFF. Here the CDR3 DNA reads TGTGCCAGCAGCCGCGGATGGGCCCTGAACACTGAAGCTTTCTTT.

The chain combines TRBV20-1 with TRBJ2-3; D remains unclear. V shed 2 bases and J shed 0 bases, with 9 bases lying between them. CDR3 length: 14 amino acids. Germline lookup yields CDR1 DFQATT and CDR2 SNEGSKA (reference sequence). The DNA for the CDR3 is TGCAGTGCTAGAATGGCAGCTAGCACAGATACGCAGTATTTT. Residues: CSARMAASTDTQYF.

This chain uses TRBV6-4 with TRBJ1-6; possibly TRBD1 for D (6 bases). The CDR3 has 13 amino acids. V gave up 3 bases and J gave up 11 bases, with 11 bases separating them. Germline CDR1 and CDR2: MRHNA and SNTAGT. The CDR3 DNA sequence: TGTGCCAGCAGTGAAGGGGGGCTAACACCCCTCCACTTT. This translates into CASSEGGLTPLHF.

This clonotype was detected only a few times. This chain uses TRBV5-1 with TRBJ1-3, with D uncertain. V dropped 4 bases and J dropped 0 bases, with 5 bases sitting between them. CDR3 length: 13 residues. Germline CDR1 reads SGHRS; CDR2 reads YFSETQ. In nucleotides, the CDR3 is TGCGCCAGCAGCCAGGCCTCTGGAAACACCATATATTTT. Its protein is CASSQASGNTIYF.

A few counts support this clonotype. V usage is TRBV5-6 and J usage is TRBJ2-1, with 7 bases identical to TRBD1. CDR1 is SGHDT, CDR2 YYEEEE, per germline. This CDR3 spans 14 amino acids. V lost 3 bases to trimming and J lost 5 bases; unmatched junction nucleotides: 5. CDR3 sequence reads: CASSYDRAHNEQFF. The CDR3 bases are TGTGCCAGCAGCTATGACAGGGCACACAATGAGCAGTTCTTC. The full variable domain, completed using reference TRBV5-6 and TRBJ2-1, is DAGVTQSPTHLIKTRGQQVTLRCSPKSGHDTVSWYQQALGQGPQFIFQYYEEEERQRGNFPDRFSGHQFPNYSSELNVNALLLGDSALYLCASSYDRAHNEQFFGPGTRLTVL.

This clonotype was counted between two and nine times. This chain joins TRBV28 and TRBJ1-5, with a weak D call TRBD1 (6 bases). V was trimmed by 3 bases and J by 4 bases, leaving 16 bases between them. This CDR3 contains 16 residues. Germline V gene sequence: CDR1 MDHEN, CDR2 SYDVKM. For the CDR3, the DNA is TGTGCCAGCAGTTTCTTTCATGACAGGAGGAATCAGCCCCAGCATTTT. Protein: CASSFFHDRRNQPQHF. Using reference TRBV28 and TRBJ1-5 for the parts outside the CDR3, the full variable domain is DVKVTQSSRYLVKRTGEKVFLECVQDMDHENMFWYRQDPGLGLRLIYFSYDVKMKEKGDIPEGYSVSREKKERFSLILESASTNQTSMYLCASSFFHDRRNQPQHFGDGTRLSIL.

This clonotype was picked up a small number of times. V and J are TRBV5-1 and TRBJ1-1; D is unclear. Germline CDR1 and CDR2: SGHRS and YFSETQ. Trimming took 2 bases from V and 4 from J, leaving 15 bases between them. This CDR3 spans 15 amino acids. DNA of the CDR3: TGCGCCAGCAGCTTCGGGATCTTGAGGGTCACTGAAGCTTTCTTT. This translates into CASSFGILRVTEAFF.

The CDR3 reads CASSAQPPVTEAFF. In DNA form, the CDR3 reads TGTGCCAGCAGCGCCCAACCTCCCGTCACTGAAGCTTTCTTT. The rearrangement uses TRBV7-9 and TRBJ1-1, with D uncertain. Germline values: CDR1 SEHNR, CDR2 FQNEAQ (reference sequence). The CDR3 runs 14 residues. V was clipped by 5 bases and J by 4 bases, with 14 bases between them.

A few counts support this clonotype. The rearrangement uses TRBV7-9 and TRBJ2-1; no firm D call. The V and J ends lost 3 bases and 3 bases respectively, with 9 bases between them. This CDR3 has 14 amino acids. Per germline, CDR1 SEHNR and CDR2 FQNEAQ (reference sequence). DNA of the CDR3: TGTGCCAGCAGCTTTCTCAGAGGCTACAATGAGCAGTTCTTC. Its protein is CASSFLRGYNEQFF.

This clonotype was recorded at least ten times. The gene calls are TRBV6-1 and TRBJ2-3, with 10 positions matching TRBD2. CDR1 and CDR2 from the germline V gene are MNHNS and SASEGT. The CDR3 has 17 residues. V lost 6 bases and J lost 0; bases outside the gene matches: 9. The CDR3 coding sequence is TGTGCCAGCAGACTAGCGGGGAAAGGACTTAGCACAGATACGCAGTATTTT. It translates to CASRLAGKGLSTDTQYF.

This clonotype showed up many times. The CDR3 region is CSVESRGGTEAFF. CDR3 bases: TGCAGCGTTGAAAGCCGGGGGGGGACTGAAGCTTTCTTT. The chain combines TRBV29-1 with TRBJ1-1, with D perhaps TRBD1 (5 bases). Deletions cut 2 bases from V and 5 bases from J, with 12 bases between. The CDR3 has 13 amino acids. Per germline, CDR1 SQVTM and CDR2 ANQGSEA.

This clonotype has just a few counts. V usage is TRBV9 and J usage is TRBJ2-1; possibly TRBD2 for D (6 bases). The CDR3 loop spans 13 amino acids. The V and J ends lost 7 bases and 8 bases respectively, with 16 bases between them. In germline, CDR1 is SGDLS, CDR2 YYNGEE. The CDR3 bases are TGTGCCAGCGCTCGGCGGGACTGGGATGAGCAGTTCTTC. Its translation: CASARRDWDEQFF.

The chain is built from TRBV25-1 and TRBJ1-4, with D unclear. CDR1 and CDR2 (germline): MGHDK, SYGVNS. The V gene lost 9 bases and the J gene lost 8 bases, with 16 bases spanning the gap. This CDR3 spans 13 amino acids. Written as DNA, the CDR3 is TGTGCCAGTAACCGGGATATCTCCGAAAAACTGTTTTTT. It codes for CASNRDISEKLFF.